The text below deals with one T cell receptor (beta chain). What it recognizes is unknown. The sample is drawn from a study of shared clonotypes between healthy human individuals. The study's findings and limits: Few donors limited the genetic and exposure-history diversity represented. Rarefaction showed that sequencing of sorted subsets was incomplete (despite large depth).

TCRdb's copy holds only in-frame clones and misses some; the assay was immunoSEQ multiplex PCR. The sample consists of some 380,000 clones, 96% of them appearing once. The V and J ends lost 5 bases and 0 bases respectively, with 0 bases between them. The CDR3 has 11 amino acids. From germline, CDR1 is MNHNY and CDR2 SVGAGI (reference sequence). The sequenced material came from memory CD8+ T cells sorted from blood. Subset here: CD45RO+ cells pooled with CCR7-negative TemRA cells. The V call is TRBV6-6, the J call TRBJ2-3, with D hard to call. The sequence was collected from a man aged 25-40 years in good health. The CDR3 nucleotides are TGTGCCAGCAGTAGCACAGATACGCAGTATTTT. Its translation is CASSSTDTQYF.